The 7 T cell receptor beta chains below come from one sample, sequenced in a study of T cells in narcolepsy. Here immunoSEQ multiplex PCR was the method, and the copy in TCRdb shows in-frame clones only, minus some. The sample gives about 25,000 clones, almost 85% of which show up once; approximately 1.3% is in the top ten. Material: CD45RA- memory CD4+ T cells from PBMCs. The receptors derive from a human donor with narcolepsy.

J is TRBJ2-7 and V is TRBV19; tentatively, D is TRBD2 (6 bases). The CDR3 has 14 amino acids. Germline V lookup: CDR1 LNHDA, CDR2 SQIVND (reference sequence). Deletions cut 7 bases from V and 1 base from J, with 14 bases between. CDR3 amino acids: CASNPGRLSYEQYF. The CDR3 bases are TGTGCCAGTAACCCAGGGAGGTTATCCTACGAGCAGTACTTC.

The chain is built from TRBV28 and TRBJ2-3; no definite D call. The germline gives CDR1 MDHEN, CDR2 SYDVKM. The CDR3 extends over 19 amino acids. The V and J ends lost 6 bases and 5 bases respectively, with 30 bases between them. The CDR3 DNA is TGTGCCAGCAGCCCAGGTACTGTCAAAACCGCCAACTTCGGAGATACGCAGTATTTT. This codes for CASSPGTVKTANFGDTQYF.

This clone was observed a single time. The chain joins TRBV10-3 to TRBJ2-6; 11 nucleotides match TRBD1. Germline V gene lookup returns CDR1 ENHRY and CDR2 SYGVKD. V lost 8 bases, J lost 4 bases, and 4 bases stayed unmatched. The CDR3 consists of 15 residues. The CDR3 coding sequence is TGTGCCATCCGGGACAGGGGGGCCGGGGCCAACGTCCTGACTTTC. Translation: CAIRDRGAGANVLTF.

The chain has TRBV6-5 and TRBJ2-4; 7 bases map to TRBD2. This CDR3 contains 14 residues. V was clipped by 5 bases and J by 0 bases; unmatched bases: 1. The germline V gene encodes CDR1 MNHEY and CDR2 SVGAGI. This chain's CDR3 is CASSGGVAKNIQYF. The DNA for the CDR3 is TGTGCCAGCAGTGGGGGGGTAGCCAAAAACATTCAGTACTTC.

The chain employs TRBV6-6 and TRBJ2-7; the D is unclear. V lost 0 bases and J lost 6, with 12 bases in between. The CDR3 runs 14 residues. The germline V gene encodes CDR1 MNHNY and CDR2 SVGAGI (reference sequence). This CDR3 is CASSYSGRSVEQYF. DNA of the CDR3: TGTGCCAGCAGTTACTCGGGCAGGTCGGTCGAGCAGTACTTC.

The V gene is TRBV28, the J gene TRBJ2-3; TRBD2 aligns across 9 bases. This CDR3 has 17 residues. Trimming cost V 5 bases and J 0 bases; bases outside gene matches: 9. Germline CDR1 MDHEN, CDR2 SYDVKM. The CDR3 loop is CASSESPSGTSTDTQYF. CDR3 DNA sequence: TGTGCCAGCAGTGAGTCGCCTAGCGGGACCAGCACAGATACGCAGTATTTT.

The rearrangement joins TRBV4-2 to TRBJ2-1; D is uncertain. In germline, CDR1 is LGHNA, CDR2 YNFKEQ. Trimming removed 4 bases at V and 1 base at J, with 17 bases between. The CDR3 loop spans 17 amino acids. Here the CDR3 reads CASSRVKGSESYNEQFF. CDR3 DNA: TGTGCCAGCAGCCGGGTAAAGGGAAGCGAATCCTACAATGAGCAGTTCTTC.